This T cell receptor beta chain was retrieved from a study of T-cell reconstitution after alpha-beta-depleted transplantation in children. The TCRbeta library was prepared with unique molecular identifiers. TCRdb ran MiXCR on the PCR reads and lists one entry per CDR3 protein. The profile shows 300,000 to 400,000 distinct CDR3 sequences, under 20% of them singletons. Trimming stripped 4 bases from V and 0 bases from J, with 13 bases between. The CDR3 length is 17 residues. In germline, CDR1 is MDHEN, CDR2 SYDVKM. The clonotype comes from a male patient between 2 and 15 years old who had a stem cell transplant for acute lymphoblastic leukemia, so the T cells may come from the graft donor. This specimen was PBMCs, mostly from graft donor cells, taken 360 days after TCRalphabeta/CD19-depleted stem cell transplant. V gene TRBV28 combines with J gene TRBJ2-6, with D uncertain. Written as DNA, the CDR3 is TGTGCCAGCAGTTCGAAAGGGCCCGGCTCTGGGGCCAACGTCCTGACTTTC. Residues: CASSSKGPGSGANVLTF. The variable domain in full, with the rest retrieved from reference TRBV28 and TRBJ2-6, is DVKVTQSSRYLVKRTGEKVFLECVQDMDHENMFWYRQDPGLGLRLIYFSYDVKMKEKGDIPEGYSVSREKKERFSLILESASTNQTSMYLCASSSKGPGSGANVLTFGAGSRLTVL.